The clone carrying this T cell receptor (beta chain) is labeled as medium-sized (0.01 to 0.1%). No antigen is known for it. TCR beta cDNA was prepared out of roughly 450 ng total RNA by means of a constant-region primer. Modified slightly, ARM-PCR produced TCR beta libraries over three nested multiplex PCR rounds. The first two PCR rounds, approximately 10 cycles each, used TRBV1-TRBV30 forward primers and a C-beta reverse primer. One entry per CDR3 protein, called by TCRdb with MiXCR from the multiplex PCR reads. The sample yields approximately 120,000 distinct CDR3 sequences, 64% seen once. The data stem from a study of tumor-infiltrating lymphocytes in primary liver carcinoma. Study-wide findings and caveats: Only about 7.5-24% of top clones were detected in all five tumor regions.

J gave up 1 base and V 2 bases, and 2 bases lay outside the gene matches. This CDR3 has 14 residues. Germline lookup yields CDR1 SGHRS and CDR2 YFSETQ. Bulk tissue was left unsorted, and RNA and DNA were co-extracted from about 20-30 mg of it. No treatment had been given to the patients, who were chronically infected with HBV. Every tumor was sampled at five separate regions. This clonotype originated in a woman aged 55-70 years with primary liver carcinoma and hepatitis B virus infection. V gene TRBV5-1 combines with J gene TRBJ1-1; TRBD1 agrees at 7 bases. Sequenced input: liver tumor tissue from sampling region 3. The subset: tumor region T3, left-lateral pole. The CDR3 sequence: CASSLGTANTEAFF. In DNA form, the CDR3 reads TGCGCCAGCAGCTTAGGGACAGCGAACACTGAAGCTTTCTTT.